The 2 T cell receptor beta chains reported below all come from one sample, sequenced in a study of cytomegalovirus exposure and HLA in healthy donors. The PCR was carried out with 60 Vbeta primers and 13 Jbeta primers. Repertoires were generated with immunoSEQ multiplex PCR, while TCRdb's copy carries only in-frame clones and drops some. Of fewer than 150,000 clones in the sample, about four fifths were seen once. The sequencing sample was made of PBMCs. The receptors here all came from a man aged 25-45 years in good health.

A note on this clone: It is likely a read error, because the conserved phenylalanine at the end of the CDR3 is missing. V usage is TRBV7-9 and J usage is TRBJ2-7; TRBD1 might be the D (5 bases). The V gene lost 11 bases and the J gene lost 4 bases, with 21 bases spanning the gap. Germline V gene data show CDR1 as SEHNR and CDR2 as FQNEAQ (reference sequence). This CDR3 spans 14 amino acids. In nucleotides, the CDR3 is TGTGCCTGGAGCCCCAAGGGGCGCGAGTACGAGCAGTACCTC. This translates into CAWSPKGREYEQYL.

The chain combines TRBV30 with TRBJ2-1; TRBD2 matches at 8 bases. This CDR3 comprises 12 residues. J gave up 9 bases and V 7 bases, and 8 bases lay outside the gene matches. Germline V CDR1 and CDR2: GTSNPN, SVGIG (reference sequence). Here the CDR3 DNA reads TGTGCCTCTTCGGGGGGGGTTCGTGAGCAGTTCTTC. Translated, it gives CASSGGVREQFF. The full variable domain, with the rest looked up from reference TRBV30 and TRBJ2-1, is SQTIHQWPATLVQPVGSPLSLECTVEGTSNPNLYWYRQAAGRGLQLLFYSVGIGQISSEVPQNLSASRPQDRQFILSSKKLLLSDSGFYLCASSGGVREQFFGPGTRLTVL.